The rows below give T cell receptor beta chains drawn from one sample of a study of CD8 T cells in ankylosing spondylitis. In TCRdb, the 5' RACE reads were re-called with MiXCR into one record per CDR3 protein. The sample shows 150,000 to 200,000 distinct CDR3 sequences, 11% of them seen only once. The specimen sequenced was blood, either unsorted or a sorted T cell fraction (not recorded which). These receptors came from a male donor with ankylosing spondylitis or in good health (not recorded which). The CDR3 runs from the conserved cysteine through the conserved F or W. The D gene is left open where the match is weak. Clone size is shown for a subset of rows, as once, few, many or a class of expanded clone.

V: TRBV7-9
J: TRBJ1-1
D: .
size: .
CDR3: CASSLVGATEAFF
DNA: TGTGCCAGCAGCTTAGTCGGGGCCACTGAAGCTTTCTTT

V: TRBV20-1
J: TRBJ2-1
D: TRBD1
size: .
CDR3: CSAPTRGPSNKEQFF
DNA: TGCAGTGCGCCCACCAGGGGGCCTAGTAACAAGGAGCAGTTCTTC

V: TRBV10-2
J: TRBJ1-1
D: .
size: many
CDR3: CASSVTGDGEAFF
DNA: TGCGCCAGCAGCGTGACAGGTGATGGTGAAGCTTTCTTT

V: TRBV7-2
J: TRBJ2-7
D: TRBD2
size: .
CDR3: CASSLGREAYEQYF
DNA: TGTGCCAGCAGCTTAGGGCGGGAGGCTTACGAGCAGTACTTC

V: TRBV24-1
J: TRBJ2-1
D: .
size: many
CDR3: CATAASYNEQFF
DNA: TGTGCCACCGCAGCCTCCTACAATGAGCAGTTCTTC

V: TRBV10-2
J: TRBJ2-2
D: TRBD1
size: many
CDR3: CASRMGQGNTGELFF
DNA: TGCGCCAGCAGAATGGGACAGGGGAACACCGGGGAGCTGTTTTTT

V: TRBV5-1
J: TRBJ2-2
D: TRBD2
size: many
CDR3: CASSLFRGLAGVDTGELFF
DNA: TGCGCCAGCAGCTTGTTTCGGGGACTAGCGGGAGTGGACACCGGGGAGCTGTTTTTT

V: TRBV11-1
J: TRBJ2-1
D: .
size: many
CDR3: CASSLATIGTFTLSSSYNEQFF
DNA: TGTGCCAGCAGCTTAGCCACAATAGGGACTTTTACCCTTTCCAGCTCCTACAATGAGCAGTTCTTC

V: TRBV3-1
J: TRBJ2-2
D: .
size: many
CDR3: CASSQGLNTGELFF
DNA: TGTGCCAGCAGCCAAGGTCTGAACACCGGGGAGCTGTTTTTT

V: TRBV20-1
J: TRBJ2-1
D: TRBD2
size: many
CDR3: CSARPTSGLYNEQFF
DNA: TGCAGTGCTAGGCCAACTAGCGGACTCTACAATGAGCAGTTCTTC

V: TRBV10-3
J: TRBJ2-7
D: TRBD1
size: many
CDR3: CATNRDRNSYEQYF
DNA: TGTGCCACCAACCGGGACAGGAATTCCTACGAGCAGTACTTC

V: TRBV6-5
J: TRBJ1-6
D: TRBD1
size: many
CDR3: CASSYATGASSSYNSPLHF
DNA: TGTGCCAGCAGTTACGCTACAGGGGCTTCAAGCTCCTATAATTCACCCCTCCACTTT

V: TRBV7-6
J: TRBJ2-2
D: .
size: many
CDR3: CASSYTRSAGELFF
DNA: TGTGCCAGCAGCTATACTAGATCCGCCGGGGAGCTGTTTTTT

V: TRBV25-1
J: TRBJ1-2
D: .
size: .
CDR3: CASSGPYGYTF
DNA: TGTGCCAGCAGTGGCCCTTATGGCTACACCTTC

V: TRBV11-3
J: TRBJ2-2
D: .
size: .
CDR3: CASSFGGSDTGELFF
DNA: TGTGCCAGCAGCTTTGGGGGTTCGGACACCGGGGAGCTGTTTTTT

V: TRBV29-1
J: TRBJ2-7
D: .
size: many
CDR3: CSAGGVLYEQYF
DNA: TGCAGCGCTGGGGGCGTTCTCTACGAGCAGTACTTC

V: TRBV2
J: TRBJ1-2
D: .
size: many
CDR3: CASSERTYGYTF
DNA: TGTGCCAGCAGTGAGAGGACCTATGGCTACACCTTC

V: TRBV18
J: TRBJ2-7
D: .
size: .
CDR3: CASSQREYEQYF
DNA: TGTGCCAGCTCACAGAGGGAGTACGAGCAGTACTTC

V: TRBV12-3/TRBV12-4
J: TRBJ1-5
D: TRBD1
size: many
CDR3: CASSLQGSQPQHF
DNA: TGTGCCAGCAGTCTACAGGGGAGTCAGCCCCAGCATTTT

V: TRBV5-1
J: TRBJ2-7
D: TRBD2
size: many
CDR3: CASSSTSGGAYEQYF
DNA: TGCGCCAGCAGCTCTACTAGCGGGGGGGCCTACGAGCAGTACTTC

V: TRBV27
J: TRBJ1-5
D: TRBD1
size: few
CDR3: CASSPATGGDQPQHF
DNA: TGTGCCAGCAGTCCGGCGACAGGGGGGGATCAGCCCCAGCATTTT

V: TRBV12-3/TRBV12-4
J: TRBJ1-2
D: .
size: .
CDR3: CASGFGPSGYTF
DNA: TGTGCCAGCGGATTCGGTCCCTCTGGCTACACCTTC

V: TRBV6-1
J: TRBJ1-1
D: TRBD1
size: many
CDR3: CASSQYRGGEAFF
DNA: TGTGCCAGCAGTCAATACAGGGGCGGAGAAGCTTTCTTT

V: TRBV20-1
J: TRBJ2-3
D: TRBD2
size: few
CDR3: CSARDEAGGADTQYF
DNA: TGCAGTGCTAGAGATGAAGCGGGAGGAGCAGATACGCAGTATTTT

V: TRBV5-1
J: TRBJ1-6
D: .
size: many
CDR3: CASSLGRASSYNSPLHF
DNA: TGCGCCAGCAGCTTGGGCAGGGCAAGCTCCTATAATTCACCCCTCCACTTT

V: TRBV5-1
J: TRBJ1-4
D: .
size: few
CDR3: CASSRGRWGSRTNEKLFF
DNA: TGCGCCAGCAGCCGGGGACGTTGGGGCTCGAGAACTAATGAAAAACTGTTTTTT

V: TRBV5-6
J: TRBJ2-2
D: .
size: few
CDR3: CASSMRESGELFF
DNA: TGTGCCAGCAGCATGAGGGAGAGCGGGGAGCTGTTTTTT

V: TRBV20-1
J: TRBJ2-1
D: .
size: many
CDR3: CSARGSLRGNEQFF
DNA: TGCAGTGCTAGAGGGAGTTTGAGGGGAAATGAGCAGTTCTTC

V: TRBV18
J: TRBJ2-1
D: TRBD2
size: .
CDR3: CASSLGTSGRGEQFF
DNA: TGTGCCAGCTCCCTCGGGACTAGCGGGAGAGGTGAGCAGTTCTTC

V: TRBV7-2
J: TRBJ2-2
D: .
size: .
CDR3: CANSLAGIGELFF
DNA: TGTGCCAACAGCTTAGCAGGCATCGGGGAGCTGTTTTTT

V: TRBV2
J: TRBJ1-5
D: TRBD1
size: many
CDR3: CASSGQGTGNQPQHF
DNA: TGTGCCAGCAGTGGACAGGGCACGGGCAATCAGCCCCAGCATTTT

V: TRBV5-1
J: TRBJ1-2
D: TRBD1
size: few
CDR3: CASSLGLGQLNSYGYTF
DNA: TGCGCCAGCAGCTTGGGTTTGGGACAGCTGAATAGCTATGGCTACACCTTC

V: TRBV6-1
J: TRBJ1-5
D: TRBD1
size: .
CDR3: CASRKMGQGVNQPQHF
DNA: TGTGCCAGCAGAAAAATGGGACAGGGGGTAAATCAGCCCCAGCATTTT

V: TRBV25-1
J: TRBJ2-1
D: TRBD2
size: many
CDR3: CATGKSGGPNEQFF
DNA: TGTGCCACCGGGAAAAGCGGGGGACCCAATGAGCAGTTCTTC

V: TRBV27
J: TRBJ2-3
D: TRBD2
size: few
CDR3: CASRGGTSAGTDTQYF
DNA: TGTGCCAGCAGGGGGGGGACTAGCGCTGGCACAGATACGCAGTATTTT

V: TRBV20-1
J: TRBJ2-3
D: TRBD2
size: few
CDR3: CSARRGLAGSRGTQYF
DNA: TGCAGTGCTAGAAGGGGACTAGCGGGGTCTAGGGGTACGCAGTATTTT

V: TRBV4-2
J: TRBJ2-5
D: TRBD2
size: .
CDR3: CASSPGTSGSQETQYF
DNA: TGTGCCAGCAGCCCCGGGACTAGCGGGAGCCAAGAGACCCAGTACTTC

V: TRBV7-6
J: TRBJ1-4
D: .
size: many
CDR3: CASTAGLPTTNEKLFF
DNA: TGTGCCAGCACCGCCGGTTTGCCAACAACTAATGAAAAACTGTTTTTT

V: TRBV5-1
J: TRBJ2-7
D: TRBD1
size: many
CDR3: CASSPDGQGLHEQYF
DNA: TGCGCCAGCAGCCCGGACGGACAGGGACTCCACGAGCAGTACTTC

V: TRBV7-2
J: TRBJ1-4
D: .
size: .
CDR3: CTSSLGGYEKLFF
DNA: TGTACCAGCAGCTTAGGGGGGTATGAAAAACTGTTTTTT

V: TRBV24-1
J: TRBJ1-1
D: .
size: many
CDR3: CATSRTNTEAFF
DNA: TGTGCCACCAGTAGGACGAACACTGAAGCTTTCTTT

V: TRBV7-2
J: TRBJ2-1
D: .
size: few
CDR3: CASSLLLGNEQFF
DNA: TGTGCCAGCAGCTTGTTACTGGGCAATGAGCAGTTCTTC

V: TRBV19
J: TRBJ1-5
D: .
size: many
CDR3: CASSINGEGIQPQHF
DNA: TGTGCCAGTAGTATTAATGGGGAGGGGATTCAGCCCCAGCATTTT

V: TRBV20-1
J: TRBJ2-1
D: TRBD1
size: .
CDR3: CSARGLDRGWNNEQFF
DNA: TGCAGTGCTAGAGGGCTGGACAGGGGTTGGAACAATGAGCAGTTCTTC

V: TRBV6-5
J: TRBJ2-3
D: .
size: .
CDR3: CASSYSMGGHLNTQYF
DNA: TGTGCCAGCAGTTACTCGATGGGGGGCCACCTAAATACGCAGTATTTT

V: TRBV6-5
J: TRBJ2-3
D: .
size: many
CDR3: CASSYSEGSDTQYF
DNA: TGTGCCAGCAGTTACTCGGAAGGGAGTGATACGCAGTATTTT

V: TRBV5-1
J: TRBJ2-2
D: .
size: many
CDR3: CASSLEAATRELFF
DNA: TGCGCCAGCAGCTTGGAGGCTGCCACCAGGGAGCTGTTTTTT

V: TRBV9
J: TRBJ2-2
D: TRBD2
size: .
CDR3: CASSVAGAGLAGVNSNTGELFF
DNA: TGTGCCAGCAGCGTAGCGGGGGCCGGACTAGCGGGAGTAAATTCGAACACCGGGGAGCTGTTTTTT

V: TRBV4-3
J: TRBJ2-7
D: TRBD1
size: .
CDR3: CASSRRQGADEQYF
DNA: TGCGCCAGCAGCCGCAGACAGGGGGCGGACGAGCAGTACTTC

V: TRBV24-1
J: TRBJ1-5
D: .
size: few
CDR3: CATSDFGGDNQPQHF
DNA: TGTGCCACCAGTGATTTCGGCGGGGACAATCAGCCCCAGCATTTT

V: TRBV29-1
J: TRBJ2-1
D: TRBD2
size: many
CDR3: CSALTGGNEQFF
DNA: TGCAGCGCCCTCACGGGAGGCAATGAGCAGTTCTTC

V: TRBV5-1
J: TRBJ2-7
D: .
size: many
CDR3: CASKLDILSSYEQYF
DNA: TGCGCCAGCAAGCTGGACATTTTATCCTCCTACGAGCAGTACTTC

V: TRBV7-9
J: TRBJ2-5
D: .
size: .
CDR3: CASSLRETKETQYF
DNA: TGTGCCAGCAGCTTAAGGGAGACTAAAGAGACCCAGTACTTC